This T cell receptor (beta chain) was retrieved from a study of T cells in Graves' hyperthyroidism and ophthalmopathy. Study-level background: Peripheral blood samples were taken at initial diagnosis, prior to any treatment. General study findings and limits: Ophthalmopathy and stable hyperthyroidism were told apart by a 13 V-J model.

It was RNA transcripts that yielded the amplified TCR beta CDR3 regions. HTBI primers were the set used in a first-round RT-PCR of the TCR CDR3. TCRdb re-called the multiplex PCR reads with MiXCR, one entry per CDR3 protein. Of 300,000 or so distinct CDR3 sequences in the sample, around 23% were seen once. Absence of ophthalmopathy progression within 18 months defined stable Graves' hyperthyroidism. V was pared by 0 bases and J by 7 bases, with 12 bases between. Germline lookup yields CDR1 MNHEY and CDR2 SVGEGT. The CDR3 covers 15 residues. This clonotype was detected many times. Its target is unknown. The TCR was taken from a woman aged 45 to 65 with Graves' hyperthyroidism. This chain joins TRBV6-2 or TRBV6-3 and TRBJ2-2; possibly TRBD1 or TRBD2 for D (5 bases each). The sequenced sample consisted of blood. CDR3 residues: CASSYSARAGGELFF. The CDR3 DNA reads TGTGCCAGCAGTTACTCGGCCAGGGCGGGCGGGGAGCTGTTTTTT.